The 5 T cell receptor beta chains reported below all come from one sample, sequenced in a study of blood T cell repertoires in COVID-19. TCRdb's table, derived via immunoSEQ multiplex PCR, lists solely in-frame clones and lacks some. The sample has around 270,000 clones, 84% seen once. The sample consisted of peripheral blood. The receptors were gathered from a person aged 70 to 85 with COVID-19, enrolled during active disease.

The chain couples TRBV6-4 to TRBJ1-2, with D uncertain. The V end was cut by 3 bases, the J end by 7 bases, with 15 bases between. Germline V gene lookup returns CDR1 MRHNA and CDR2 SNTAGT. The CDR3 totals 14 residues. The CDR3 here is CASSEQAGLGGYTF. The CDR3 DNA is TGTGCCAGCAGTGAACAAGCGGGATTGGGTGGCTACACCTTC.

This chain links TRBV11-3 with TRBJ2-1; D possibly corresponds to TRBD2 (6 bases). Trimming pared 5 bases from V and 1 base from J, leaving 12 bases between. There are 15 residues in the CDR3. The germline V gene encodes CDR1 SGHNT and CDR2 YENEEA. In DNA, the CDR3 is TGTGCCAGCAGCAAATACGGGGGTTCCTACAATGAGCAGTTCTTC. It translates to CASSKYGGSYNEQFF.

The chain couples TRBV21-1 to TRBJ2-3; the table's D call of TRBD2 was not tested on the DNA. TRBV21-1 corresponds to a pseudogene. This CDR3 is 15 amino acids long. DNA of the CDR3: TGTGCCAGCAGGAGTTCTAGCTCTAGCACAGATACGCAGTATTTT. This sequence encodes CASRSSSSSTDTQYF.

J is TRBJ2-5 and V is TRBV7-8; tentatively, D is TRBD1 (6 bases). In germline, CDR1 is SGHVS, CDR2 FQNEAQ. This CDR3 has 16 amino acids. Trimming removed 1 base from V and 5 bases from J, with 17 bases in between. The CDR3 loop reads CASSLDEQGNGETQYF. DNA for the CDR3: TGTGCCAGCAGCTTAGATGAACAGGGAAACGGGGAGACCCAGTACTTC.

The chain combines TRBV5-8 with TRBJ1-4; 9 bases are a match to TRBD1. The germline V gene encodes CDR1 SGHTS and CDR2 YDEGEE. V was clipped by 4 bases and J by 8 bases; unmatched bases: 9. CDR3 length: 15 residues. This CDR3 is CASSLGGQGIEKLFF. CDR3 DNA: TGTGCCAGCAGCCTAGGGGGACAGGGAATCGAAAAACTGTTTTTT.